This T cell receptor (beta chain) stems from a study of blood T cell repertoires in COVID-19. For the study at large: The samples span acute and convalescent COVID-19 from the United States, Italy and Spain.

The CDR3 is 15 residues long. Per germline, CDR1 SGHRS and CDR2 YFSETQ. Between the trimmed V and J ends, which lost 0 bases and 2 bases, there was a span of 12 bases. Study processing details: Scientists estimated how many nucleated cells there were by amplifying reference gene primers. Measured with immunoSEQ multiplex PCR; TCRdb has only the in-frame clones, and not every one. V and J calls and clone size are given by that table; D and trimming were obtained from the DNA. The sample contains tens of thousands of clones, 65% to 85% of which appear only once. Specimen: peripheral blood. The J gene is TRBJ2-7, the V gene TRBV5-1; a possible D gene is TRBD2 (6 bases). The TCR comes from an elderly woman with acute or convalescent COVID-19. The CDR3 loop is CASSLGGVPTYEQYF. CDR3 DNA sequence: TGCGCCAGCAGCTTGGGCGGGGTCCCTACCTACGAGCAGTACTTC.